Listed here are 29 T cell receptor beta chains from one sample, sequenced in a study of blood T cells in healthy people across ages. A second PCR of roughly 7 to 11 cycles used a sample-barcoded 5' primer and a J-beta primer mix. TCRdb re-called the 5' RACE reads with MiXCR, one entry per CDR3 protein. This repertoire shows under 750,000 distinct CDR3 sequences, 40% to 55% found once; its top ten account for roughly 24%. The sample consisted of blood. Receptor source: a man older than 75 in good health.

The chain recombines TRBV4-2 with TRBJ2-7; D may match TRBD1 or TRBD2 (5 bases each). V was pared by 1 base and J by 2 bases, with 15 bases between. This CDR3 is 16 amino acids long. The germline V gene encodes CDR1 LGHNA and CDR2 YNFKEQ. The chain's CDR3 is CASSQGKQAGAYEQYF. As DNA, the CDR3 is TGTGCCAGCAGCCAAGGCAAACAGGCCGGGGCCTACGAGCAGTACTTC.

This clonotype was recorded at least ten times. CDR3 loop: CSARGTSGRLTDTQYF. CDR3 DNA sequence: TGCAGTGCTAGGGGGACTAGCGGGAGGTTAACAGATACGCAGTATTTT. The chain links TRBV20-1 to TRBJ2-3; 15 nucleotides line up with TRBD2. The CDR3 totals 16 residues. J was trimmed by 3 bases and V by 3 bases; bases with no gene match: 4. The germline CDR1 and CDR2 sequences are DFQATT and SNEGSKA (reference sequence).

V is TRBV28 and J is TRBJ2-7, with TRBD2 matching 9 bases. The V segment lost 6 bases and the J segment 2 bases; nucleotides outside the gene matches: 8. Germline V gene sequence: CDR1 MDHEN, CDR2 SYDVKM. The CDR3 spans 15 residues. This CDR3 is CASSPGTSSTYEQYF. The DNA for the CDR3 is TGTGCCAGCAGCCCAGGGACTAGCTCAACCTACGAGCAGTACTTC. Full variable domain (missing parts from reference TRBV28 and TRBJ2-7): DVKVTQSSRYLVKRTGEKVFLECVQDMDHENMFWYRQDPGLGLRLIYFSYDVKMKEKGDIPEGYSVSREKKERFSLILESASTNQTSMYLCASSPGTSSTYEQYFGPGTRLTVT.

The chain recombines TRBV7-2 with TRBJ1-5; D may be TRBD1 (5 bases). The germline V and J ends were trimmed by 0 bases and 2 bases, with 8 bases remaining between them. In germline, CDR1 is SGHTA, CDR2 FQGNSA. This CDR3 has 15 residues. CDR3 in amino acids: CASSLAGGGNQPQHF. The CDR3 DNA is TGTGCCAGCAGCTTAGCCGGAGGGGGCAATCAGCCCCAGCATTTT. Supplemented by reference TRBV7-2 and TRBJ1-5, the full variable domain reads GAGVSQSPSNKVTEKGKDVELRCDPISGHTALYWYRQSLGQGLEFLIYFQGNSAPDKSGLPSDRFSAERTGGSVSTLTIQRTQQEDSAVYLCASSLAGGGNQPQHFGDGTRLSIL.

The CDR3 nucleotides read TGCAGTGCTAGTGAAGGGGGTAATCAGCCCCAGCATTTT. Encoded protein: CSASEGGNQPQHF. The V gene is TRBV20-1, the J gene TRBJ1-5, with a tentative D call TRBD1 (6 bases). This CDR3 comprises 13 residues. Germline CDR1 is DFQATT and CDR2 is SNEGSKA (reference sequence). V was clipped by 3 bases and J by 4 bases, with 10 bases between them.

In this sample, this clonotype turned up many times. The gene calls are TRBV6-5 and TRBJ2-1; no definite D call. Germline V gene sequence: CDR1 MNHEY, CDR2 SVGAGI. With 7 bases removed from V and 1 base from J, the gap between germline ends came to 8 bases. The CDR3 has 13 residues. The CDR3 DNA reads TGTGCCAGCAAGGGTATTTCCTACAATGAGCAGTTCTTC. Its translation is CASKGISYNEQFF.

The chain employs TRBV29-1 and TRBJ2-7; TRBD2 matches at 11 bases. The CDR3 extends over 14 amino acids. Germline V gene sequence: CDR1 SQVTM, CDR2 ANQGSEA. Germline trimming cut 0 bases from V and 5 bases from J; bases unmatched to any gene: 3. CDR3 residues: CSVEDLAGGHEQYF. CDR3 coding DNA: TGCAGCGTTGAAGATCTAGCGGGAGGACACGAGCAGTACTTC.

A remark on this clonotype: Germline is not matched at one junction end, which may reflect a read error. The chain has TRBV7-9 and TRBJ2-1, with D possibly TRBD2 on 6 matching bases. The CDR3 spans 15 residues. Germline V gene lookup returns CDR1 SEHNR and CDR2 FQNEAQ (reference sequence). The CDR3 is CVSSPAGLLYNEQFF. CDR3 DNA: TGTGTCAGCAGCCCGGCGGGGTTATTGTACAATGAGCAGTTCTTC.

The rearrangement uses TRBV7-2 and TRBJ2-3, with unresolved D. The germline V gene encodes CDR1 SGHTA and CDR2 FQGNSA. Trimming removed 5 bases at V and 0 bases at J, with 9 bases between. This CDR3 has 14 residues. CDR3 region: CASSGVGSTDTQYF. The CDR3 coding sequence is TGTGCCAGCAGCGGGGTGGGGAGCACAGATACGCAGTATTTT.

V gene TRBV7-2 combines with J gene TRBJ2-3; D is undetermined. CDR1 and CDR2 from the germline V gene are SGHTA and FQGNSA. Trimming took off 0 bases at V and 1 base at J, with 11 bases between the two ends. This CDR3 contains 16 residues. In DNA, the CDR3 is TGTGCCAGCAGCTTAGCACCAACCCTGCGCACAGATACGCAGTATTTT. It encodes CASSLAPTLRTDTQYF.

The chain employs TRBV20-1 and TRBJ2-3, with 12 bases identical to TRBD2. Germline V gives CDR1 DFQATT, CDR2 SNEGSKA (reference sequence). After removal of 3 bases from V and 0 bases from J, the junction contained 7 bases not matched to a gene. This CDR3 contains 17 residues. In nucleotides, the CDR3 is TGCAGTGCTAGTATACCTAGCGGGAGGGGGAGCACAGATACGCAGTATTTT. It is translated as CSASIPSGRGSTDTQYF.

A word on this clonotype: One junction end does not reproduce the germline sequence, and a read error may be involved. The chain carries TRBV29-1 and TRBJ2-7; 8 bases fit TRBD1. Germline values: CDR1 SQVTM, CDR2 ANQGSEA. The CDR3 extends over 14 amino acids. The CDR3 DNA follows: TGCAGCGTTGAAGGGGGGACAGGTGGCGACGAGCGGTACTTC. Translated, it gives CSVEGGTGGDERYF.

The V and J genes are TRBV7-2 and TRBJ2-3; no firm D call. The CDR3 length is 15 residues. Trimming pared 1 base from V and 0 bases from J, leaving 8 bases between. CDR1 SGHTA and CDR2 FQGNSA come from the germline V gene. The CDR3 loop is CASSLVVGSTDTQYF. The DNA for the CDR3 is TGTGCCAGCAGCTTAGTGGTCGGTAGCACAGATACGCAGTATTTT.

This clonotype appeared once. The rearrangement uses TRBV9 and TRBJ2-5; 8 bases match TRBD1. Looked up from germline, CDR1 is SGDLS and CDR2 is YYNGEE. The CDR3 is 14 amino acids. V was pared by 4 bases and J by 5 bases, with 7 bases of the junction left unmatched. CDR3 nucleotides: TGTGCCAGCAGCTCGAGACAGGGGTCGGAGACCCAGTACTTC. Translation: CASSSRQGSETQYF.

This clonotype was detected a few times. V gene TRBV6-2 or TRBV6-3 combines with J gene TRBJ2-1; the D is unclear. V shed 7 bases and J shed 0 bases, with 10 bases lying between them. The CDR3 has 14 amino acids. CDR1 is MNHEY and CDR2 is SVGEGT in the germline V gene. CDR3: CASKDPSSYNEQFF. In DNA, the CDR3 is TGTGCCAGCAAGGACCCGAGCTCCTACAATGAGCAGTTCTTC.

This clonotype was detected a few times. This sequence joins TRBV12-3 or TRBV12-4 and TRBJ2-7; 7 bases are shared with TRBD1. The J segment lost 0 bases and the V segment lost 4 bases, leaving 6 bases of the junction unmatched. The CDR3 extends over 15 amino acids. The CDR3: CASSSRTGNSYEQYF. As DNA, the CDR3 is TGTGCCAGCAGTTCTAGGACAGGAAACTCCTACGAGCAGTACTTC.

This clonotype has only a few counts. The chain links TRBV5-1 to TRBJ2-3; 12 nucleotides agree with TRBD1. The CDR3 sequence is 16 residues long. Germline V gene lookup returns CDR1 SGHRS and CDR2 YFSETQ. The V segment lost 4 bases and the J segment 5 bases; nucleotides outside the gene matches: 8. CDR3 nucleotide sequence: TGCGCCAGCAGCCGGGGACAGGGGGCGCGTGAAGATACGCAGTATTTT. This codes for CASSRGQGAREDTQYF.

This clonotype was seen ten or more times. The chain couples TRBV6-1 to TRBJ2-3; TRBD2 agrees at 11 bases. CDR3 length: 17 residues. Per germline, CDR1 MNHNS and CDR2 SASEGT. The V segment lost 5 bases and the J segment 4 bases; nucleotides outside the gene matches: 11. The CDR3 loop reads CASSKGRLAGISDTQYF. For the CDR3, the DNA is TGTGCCAGCAGTAAGGGACGACTAGCGGGGATCTCAGATACGCAGTATTTT.

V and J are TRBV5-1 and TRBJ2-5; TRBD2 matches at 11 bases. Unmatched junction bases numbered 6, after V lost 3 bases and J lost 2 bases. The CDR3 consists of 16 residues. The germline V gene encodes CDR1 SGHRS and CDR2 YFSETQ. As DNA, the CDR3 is TGCGCCAGCAGCTCTTCCGGGACTAGCGGACAAGAGACCCAGTACTTC. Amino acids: CASSSSGTSGQETQYF.

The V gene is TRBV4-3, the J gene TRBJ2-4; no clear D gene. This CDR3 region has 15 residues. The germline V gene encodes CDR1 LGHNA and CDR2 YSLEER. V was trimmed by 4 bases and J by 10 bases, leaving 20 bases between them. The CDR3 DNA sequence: TGCGCCAGCAGCCGAGATATAGCCAGCCAACGGATTCAGTACTTC. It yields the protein CASSRDIASQRIQYF.

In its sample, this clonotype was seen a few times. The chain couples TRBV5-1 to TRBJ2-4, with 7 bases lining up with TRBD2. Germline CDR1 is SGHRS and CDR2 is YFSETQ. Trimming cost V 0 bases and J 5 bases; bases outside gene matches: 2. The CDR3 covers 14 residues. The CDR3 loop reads CASSLGTRENIQYF. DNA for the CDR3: TGCGCCAGCAGCTTGGGGACTAGGGAAAACATTCAGTACTTC. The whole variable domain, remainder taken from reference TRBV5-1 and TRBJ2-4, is KAGVTQTPRYLIKTRGQQVTLSCSPISGHRSVSWYQQTPGQGLQFLFEYFSETQRNKGNFPGRFSGRQFSNSRSEMNVSTLELGDSALYLCASSLGTRENIQYFGAGTRLSVL.

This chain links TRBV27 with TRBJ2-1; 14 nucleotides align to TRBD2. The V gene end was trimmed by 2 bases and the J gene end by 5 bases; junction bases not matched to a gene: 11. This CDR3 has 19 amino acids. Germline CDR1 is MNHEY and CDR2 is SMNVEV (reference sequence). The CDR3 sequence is CASSLRTSGRPLLNNEQFF. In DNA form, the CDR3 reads TGTGCCAGCAGTTTAAGGACTAGCGGGAGGCCCCTACTCAACAATGAGCAGTTCTTC.

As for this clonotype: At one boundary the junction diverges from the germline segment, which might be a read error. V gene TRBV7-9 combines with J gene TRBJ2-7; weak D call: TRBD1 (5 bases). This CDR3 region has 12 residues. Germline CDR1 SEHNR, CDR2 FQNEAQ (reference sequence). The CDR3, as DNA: TGTTCCAGCAGCAGGGTTGCCCACGAGCAGTACTTC. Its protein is CSSSRVAHEQYF.

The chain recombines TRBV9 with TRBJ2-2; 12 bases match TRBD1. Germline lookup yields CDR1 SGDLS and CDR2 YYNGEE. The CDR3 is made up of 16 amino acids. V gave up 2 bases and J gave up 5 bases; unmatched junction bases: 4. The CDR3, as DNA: TGTGCCAGCAGCGTGGAGGGACAGGGGGCTACCGGGGAGCTGTTTTTT. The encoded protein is CASSVEGQGATGELFF.

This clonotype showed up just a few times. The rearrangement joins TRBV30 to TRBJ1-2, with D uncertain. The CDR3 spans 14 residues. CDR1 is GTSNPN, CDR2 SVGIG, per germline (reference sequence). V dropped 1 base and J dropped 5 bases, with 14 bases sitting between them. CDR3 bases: TGTGCCTGGAGTGCCTCCCTGGCGGGATATGGCTACACCTTC. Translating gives CAWSASLAGYGYTF.

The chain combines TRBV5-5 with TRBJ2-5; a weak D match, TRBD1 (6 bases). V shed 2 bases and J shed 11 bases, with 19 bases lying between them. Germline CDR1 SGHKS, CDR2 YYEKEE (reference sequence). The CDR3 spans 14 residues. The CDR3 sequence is CASSFVNGPGEQYF. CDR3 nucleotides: TGTGCCAGCAGCTTTGTTAACGGTCCAGGGGAGCAGTACTTC.

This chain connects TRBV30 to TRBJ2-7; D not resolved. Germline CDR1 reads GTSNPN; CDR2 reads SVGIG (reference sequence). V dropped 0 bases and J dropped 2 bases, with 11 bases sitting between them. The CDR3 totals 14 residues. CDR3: CAWSVGLKAYEQYF. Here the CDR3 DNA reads TGTGCCTGGAGTGTGGGTCTGAAGGCCTACGAGCAGTACTTC.

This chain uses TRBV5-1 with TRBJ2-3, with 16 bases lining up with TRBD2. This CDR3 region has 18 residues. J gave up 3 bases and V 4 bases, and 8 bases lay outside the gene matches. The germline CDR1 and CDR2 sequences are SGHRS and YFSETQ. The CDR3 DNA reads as TGCGCCAGCAGCACGGCGGGACTAGCGGGGGGGGCTACAGATACGCAGTATTTT. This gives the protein CASSTAGLAGGATDTQYF. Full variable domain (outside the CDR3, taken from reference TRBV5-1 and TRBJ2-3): KAGVTQTPRYLIKTRGQQVTLSCSPISGHRSVSWYQQTPGQGLQFLFEYFSETQRNKGNFPGRFSGRQFSNSRSEMNVSTLELGDSALYLCASSTAGLAGGATDTQYFGPGTRLTVL.

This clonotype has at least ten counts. The CDR3 DNA is TGTGCCAGCAGTTCCCGCACGGGCTACACCTTC. Its protein product is CASSSRTGYTF. The V and J genes are TRBV28 and TRBJ1-2; D uncertain. The CDR3 is made up of 11 amino acids. In germline, CDR1 is MDHEN, CDR2 SYDVKM. The V gene lost 4 bases and the J gene lost 8 bases, with 8 bases spanning the gap.